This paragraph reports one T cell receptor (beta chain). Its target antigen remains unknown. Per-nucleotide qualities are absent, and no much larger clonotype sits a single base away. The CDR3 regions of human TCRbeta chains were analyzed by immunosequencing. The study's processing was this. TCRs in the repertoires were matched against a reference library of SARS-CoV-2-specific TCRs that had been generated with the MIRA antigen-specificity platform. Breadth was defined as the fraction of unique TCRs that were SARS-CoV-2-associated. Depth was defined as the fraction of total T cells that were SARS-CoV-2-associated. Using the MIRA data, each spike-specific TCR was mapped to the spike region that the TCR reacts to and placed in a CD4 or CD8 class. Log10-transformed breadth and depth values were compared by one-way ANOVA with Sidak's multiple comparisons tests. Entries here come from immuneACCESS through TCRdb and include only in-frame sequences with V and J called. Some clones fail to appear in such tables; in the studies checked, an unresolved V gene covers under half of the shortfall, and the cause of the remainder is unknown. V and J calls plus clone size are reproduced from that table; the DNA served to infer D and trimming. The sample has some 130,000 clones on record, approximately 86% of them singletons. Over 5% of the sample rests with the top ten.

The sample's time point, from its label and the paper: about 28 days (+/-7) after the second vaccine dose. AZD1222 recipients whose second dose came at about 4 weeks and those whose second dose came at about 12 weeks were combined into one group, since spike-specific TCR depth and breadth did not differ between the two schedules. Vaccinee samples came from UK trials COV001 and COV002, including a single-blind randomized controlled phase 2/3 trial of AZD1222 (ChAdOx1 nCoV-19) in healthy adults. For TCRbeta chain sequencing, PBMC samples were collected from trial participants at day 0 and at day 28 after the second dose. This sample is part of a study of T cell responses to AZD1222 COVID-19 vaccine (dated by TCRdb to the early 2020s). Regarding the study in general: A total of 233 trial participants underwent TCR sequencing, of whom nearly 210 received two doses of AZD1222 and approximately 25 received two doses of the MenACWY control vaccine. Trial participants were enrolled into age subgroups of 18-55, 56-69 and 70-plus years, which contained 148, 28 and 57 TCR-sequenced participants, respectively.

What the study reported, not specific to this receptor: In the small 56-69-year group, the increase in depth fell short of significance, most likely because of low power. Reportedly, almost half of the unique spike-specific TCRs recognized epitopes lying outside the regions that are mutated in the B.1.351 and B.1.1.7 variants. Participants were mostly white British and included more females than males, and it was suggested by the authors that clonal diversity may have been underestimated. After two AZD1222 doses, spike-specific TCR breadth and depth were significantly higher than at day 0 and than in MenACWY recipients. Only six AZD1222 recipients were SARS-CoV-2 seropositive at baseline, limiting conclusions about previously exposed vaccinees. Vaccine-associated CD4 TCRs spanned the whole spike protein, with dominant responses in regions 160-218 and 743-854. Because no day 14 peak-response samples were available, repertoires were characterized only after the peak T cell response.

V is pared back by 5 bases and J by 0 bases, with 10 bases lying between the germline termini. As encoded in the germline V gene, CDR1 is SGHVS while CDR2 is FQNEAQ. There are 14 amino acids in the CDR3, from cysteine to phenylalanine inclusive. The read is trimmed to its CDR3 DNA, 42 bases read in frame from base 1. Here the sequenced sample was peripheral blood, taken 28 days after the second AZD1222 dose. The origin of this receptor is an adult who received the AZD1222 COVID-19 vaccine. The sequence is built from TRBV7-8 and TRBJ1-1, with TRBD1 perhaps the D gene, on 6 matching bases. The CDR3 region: CASSTQGLNTEAFF. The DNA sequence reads TGTGCCAGCAGCACACAGGGATTGAACACTGAAGCTTTCTTT.